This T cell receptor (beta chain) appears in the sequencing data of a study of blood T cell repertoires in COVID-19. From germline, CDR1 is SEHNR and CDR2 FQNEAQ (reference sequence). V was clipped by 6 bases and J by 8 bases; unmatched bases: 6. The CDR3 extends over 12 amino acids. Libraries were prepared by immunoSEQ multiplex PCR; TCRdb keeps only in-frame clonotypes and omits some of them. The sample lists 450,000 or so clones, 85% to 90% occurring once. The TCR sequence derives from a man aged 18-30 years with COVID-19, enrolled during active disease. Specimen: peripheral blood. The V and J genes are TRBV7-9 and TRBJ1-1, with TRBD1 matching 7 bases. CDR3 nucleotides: TGTGCCAGCAGATACGGACAGGCGGAAGCTTTCTTT. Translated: CASRYGQAEAFF.